Given below is one TCR beta chain in context. The data belong to a study of blood T cell repertoires in COVID-19. Background on the study: The origin of the acute and convalescent COVID-19 samples was the United States, Italy and Spain. The analysed material was cDNA or gDNA that came from T cells, B-cell-depleted T cells, or PBMCs.

Original methodology: Estimates of nucleated cell counts were drawn from the amplification of reference gene primers. The repertoire was sequenced with immunoSEQ multiplex PCR; TCRdb's copy has only in-frame clones and lacks some. V and J calls and clone size are those listed in that table; D and trimming were worked out from the DNA. Found here are some 180,000 clones, around 85% of them singletons; the top ten hold roughly 12%. The specimen was peripheral blood. This sequence originates from a man in his fifties who had recovered from COVID-19.

CDR3 residues: CASTLGGASGSEAFF. The CDR3 DNA follows: TGTGCCAGCACCCTGGGGGGGGCGAGTGGGTCTGAAGCTTTCTTT. J is TRBJ1-1 and V is TRBV28; a possible D gene is TRBD1 (6 bases). The CDR3 is 15 amino acids. Trimming cost V 7 bases and J 6 bases, with 21 bases left between them. CDR1 MDHEN and CDR2 SYDVKM come from the germline V gene.